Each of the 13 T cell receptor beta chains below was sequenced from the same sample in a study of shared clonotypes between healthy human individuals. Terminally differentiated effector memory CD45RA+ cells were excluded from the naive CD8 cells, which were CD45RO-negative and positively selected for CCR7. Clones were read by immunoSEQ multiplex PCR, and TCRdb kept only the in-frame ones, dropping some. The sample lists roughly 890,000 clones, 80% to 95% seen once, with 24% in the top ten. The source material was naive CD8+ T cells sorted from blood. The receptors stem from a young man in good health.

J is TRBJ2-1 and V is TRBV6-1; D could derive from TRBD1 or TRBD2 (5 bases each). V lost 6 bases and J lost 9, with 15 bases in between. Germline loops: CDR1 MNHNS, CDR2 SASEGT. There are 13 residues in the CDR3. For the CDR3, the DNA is TGTGCCAGCAGCTACGAGGGTCAGGGTGAGCAGTTCTTC. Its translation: CASSYEGQGEQFF.

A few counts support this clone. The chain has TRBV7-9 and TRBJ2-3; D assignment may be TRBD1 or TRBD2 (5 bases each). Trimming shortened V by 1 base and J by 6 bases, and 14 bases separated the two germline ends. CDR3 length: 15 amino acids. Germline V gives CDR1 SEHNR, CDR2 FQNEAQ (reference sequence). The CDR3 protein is CASSLVDWGRDTQYF. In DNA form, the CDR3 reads TGTGCCAGCAGCTTAGTCGATTGGGGACGTGATACGCAGTATTTT.

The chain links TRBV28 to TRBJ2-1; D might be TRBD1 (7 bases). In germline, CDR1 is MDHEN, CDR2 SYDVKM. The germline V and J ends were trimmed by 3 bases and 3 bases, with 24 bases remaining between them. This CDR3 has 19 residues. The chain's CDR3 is CASSFIGGPARGDYNEQFF. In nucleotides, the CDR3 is TGTGCCAGCAGTTTTATAGGCGGTCCGGCCAGGGGGGACTACAATGAGCAGTTCTTC.

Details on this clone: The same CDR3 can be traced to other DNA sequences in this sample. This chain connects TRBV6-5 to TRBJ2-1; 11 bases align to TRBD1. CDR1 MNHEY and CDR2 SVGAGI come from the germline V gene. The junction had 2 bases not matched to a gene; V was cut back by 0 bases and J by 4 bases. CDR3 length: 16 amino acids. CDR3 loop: CASSYSGTGGYNEQFF. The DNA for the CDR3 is TGTGCCAGCAGTTACTCTGGGACAGGGGGTTACAATGAGCAGTTCTTC.

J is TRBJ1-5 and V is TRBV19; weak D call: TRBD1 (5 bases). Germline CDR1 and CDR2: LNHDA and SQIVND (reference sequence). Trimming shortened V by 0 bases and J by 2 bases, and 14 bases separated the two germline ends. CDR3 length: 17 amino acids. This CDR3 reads CASSIDLHGAGNQPQHF. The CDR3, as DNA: TGTGCCAGTAGTATAGACCTCCATGGGGCGGGCAATCAGCCCCAGCATTTT.

The CDR3 sequence is CASSSLDSQDFNGYTF. Written as DNA, the CDR3 is TGTGCCAGCAGCTCATTAGACAGTCAGGATTTTAATGGCTACACCTTC. V usage is TRBV7-9 and J usage is TRBJ1-2; perhaps TRBD1 as D (5 bases). This CDR3 contains 16 residues. Germline V gene data show CDR1 as SEHNR and CDR2 as FQNEAQ (reference sequence). Trimming cost V 4 bases and J 6 bases, with 21 bases left between them.

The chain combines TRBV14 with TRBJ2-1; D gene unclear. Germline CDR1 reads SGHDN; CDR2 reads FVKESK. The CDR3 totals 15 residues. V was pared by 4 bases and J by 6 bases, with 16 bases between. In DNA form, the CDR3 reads TGTGCCAGCAGCCCAAGAATCAACTGGGGCAATGAGCAGTTCTTC. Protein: CASSPRINWGNEQFF.

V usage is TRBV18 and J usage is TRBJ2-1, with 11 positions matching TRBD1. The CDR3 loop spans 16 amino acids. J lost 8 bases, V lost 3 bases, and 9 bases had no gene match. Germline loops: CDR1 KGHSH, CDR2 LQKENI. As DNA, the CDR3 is TGTGCCAGCTCACCGACCGGGACAGGGGGTCAGCATGAGCAGTTCTTC. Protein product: CASSPTGTGGQHEQFF.

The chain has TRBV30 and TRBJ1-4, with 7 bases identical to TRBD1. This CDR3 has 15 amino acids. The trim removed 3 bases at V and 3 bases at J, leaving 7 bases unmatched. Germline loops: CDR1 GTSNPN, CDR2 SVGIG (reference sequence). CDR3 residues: CAWSTTGAANEKLFF. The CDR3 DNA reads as TGTGCCTGGAGCACAACAGGGGCGGCTAATGAAAAACTGTTTTTT.

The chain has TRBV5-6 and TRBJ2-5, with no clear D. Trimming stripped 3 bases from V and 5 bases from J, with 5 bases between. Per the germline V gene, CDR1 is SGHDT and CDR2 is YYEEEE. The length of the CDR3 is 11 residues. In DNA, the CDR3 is TGTGCCAGCAGCTACCGGGAGACCCAGTACTTC. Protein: CASSYRETQYF.

The CDR3 spells CASSLYRDGEKLFF. In nucleotides, the CDR3 is TGTGCCAGCAGCTTATACAGGGACGGTGAAAAACTGTTTTTT. The chain joins TRBV5-5 to TRBJ1-4; weak D call: TRBD1 (6 bases). The V gene's germline CDR1 is SGHKS and CDR2 YYEKEE (reference sequence). V lost 2 bases and J lost 7, with 12 bases in between. The CDR3 spans 14 residues.

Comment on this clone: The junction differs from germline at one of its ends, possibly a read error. The CDR3 here is CASSPGMTGPEDF. The CDR3 nucleotides read TGTGCCAGCAGCCCCGGAATGACAGGCCCGGAGGACTTC. The rearrangement links TRBV7-6 to TRBJ1-2, with D tentatively TRBD1 (6 bases). CDR3 size: 13 residues. The germline CDR1 and CDR2 sequences are SGHVS and FNYEAQ. The whole variable domain, filled in from reference TRBV7-6 and TRBJ1-2, reads GAGVSQSPRYKVTKRGQDVALRCDPISGHVSLYWYRQALGQGPEFLTYFNYEAQQDKSGLPNDRFSAERPEGSISTLTIQRTEQRDSAMYRCASSPGMTGPEDFGSGTRLTVV.

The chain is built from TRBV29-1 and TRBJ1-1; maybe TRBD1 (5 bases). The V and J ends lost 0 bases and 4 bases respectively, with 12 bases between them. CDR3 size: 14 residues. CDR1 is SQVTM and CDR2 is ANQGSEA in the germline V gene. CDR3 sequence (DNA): TGCAGCGTTGAAGACGGGGTTAGGGGCACTGAAGCTTTCTTT. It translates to CSVEDGVRGTEAFF.